Below, 2 T cell receptor beta chains from the same sample are listed, as sequenced in a study of response to subunit inactivated influenza vaccine. MiXCR, applied by TCRdb to the RT-PCR reads, yields one record per CDR3 protein. There are about 570,000 distinct CDR3 sequences in the sample; about 11% occur only once, and roughly 11% lies in the top ten. The same sample was also used in a study of T cells expressing NK-cell markers. That report notes: 5'RACE template switching with UMIs produced the TCR beta cDNA.

The sample was PBMCs from blood, taken on the day of vaccination. These receptor sequences come from a man aged 50-59 years who received an inactivated influenza vaccine.

In this sample, this clonotype turned up a few times. The V and J genes are TRBV7-2 and TRBJ2-7; D uncertain. CDR1 SGHTA and CDR2 FQGNSA come from the germline V gene. The length of the CDR3 is 12 residues. V was pared by 3 bases and J by 5 bases, with 8 bases between. This CDR3 reads CASSLVGHEQYF. CDR3 DNA sequence: TGTGCCAGCAGCTTGGTAGGGCACGAGCAGTACTTC.

The chain uses TRBV7-8 and TRBJ2-7; D remains unclear. Germline CDR1 reads SGHVS; CDR2 reads FQNEAQ. Between the trimmed V and J ends, which lost 4 bases and 5 bases, there was a span of 15 bases. The CDR3 is made up of 14 amino acids. The CDR3 DNA is TGTGCCAGCAGCTATACACGGCCCGGCGACGAGCAGTACTTC. Translation: CASSYTRPGDEQYF.